This TCR beta chain appears in the sequencing data of a study of beta chain features in type 1 diabetes. Study-wide results and caveats: Shorter TCRB CDR3s, moderately but significantly so, were found in Type 1 diabetes patients in all four CD4+ subsets.

cDNA synthesis used the whole RNA isolate, giving expressed TCRB sequences. Sequencing used immunoSEQ multiplex PCR; TCRdb keeps in-frame clones, though not all of them. This table has about 130,000 clones, roughly 10% appearing once. J was trimmed by 8 bases and V by 9 bases; bases with no gene match: 12. The CDR3 is 14 amino acids. Germline V gene data show CDR1 as SGHTS and CDR2 as YDEGEE. This clone was detected a few times. Its target is unknown. Sequencing was performed on central memory CD4+ T cells from blood. The receptor was isolated from a man aged 25-40 years with type 1 diabetes. V and J are TRBV5-8 and TRBJ2-1, with 9 positions matching TRBD1. The CDR3 loop reads CATQGQGAGDEQFF. The CDR3 coding sequence is TGTGCCACCCAGGGACAGGGAGCTGGGGATGAGCAGTTCTTC.